These T cell receptor beta chains were read from a single sample in a study of OX40 agonist ivuxolimab in advanced cancers. Sequencing used immunoSEQ multiplex PCR; TCRdb keeps in-frame clones, though not all of them. The sample has tens of thousands of clones; about 82% are singletons. The sequencing used CD4+ or CD8+ T cells sorted from blood, collected in a trial of the OX40 agonist ivuxolimab. The source is an adult with an advanced solid tumor such as melanoma, head and neck, liver or kidney cancer. Each CDR3 is given with its conserved first and last residue. The D gene is left open where the match is weak. Size is stated for part of the rows, as once, few or many counts, or as a class when the clone is expanded.

v_gene	d_gene	abundance	j_gene	CDR3nt	CDR3aa
TRBV7-8	TRBD2	-	TRBJ2-1	TGTGCCAGCAGCTTCCCCTTGCGGGAGGGGATTATGAATGAGCAGTTCTTC	CASSFPLREGIMNEQFF
TRBV29-1	-	few	TRBJ1-1	TGCAGCGTTGAAGGTAGAGGGGGTAAATCTGAAGCTTTCTTT	CSVEGRGGKSEAFF
TRBV6-4	-	-	TRBJ1-5	TGTGCCAGCAGTGGCCATATTCCCCTATCAATGGATCAGCCCCAGCATTTT	CASSGHIPLSMDQPQHF
TRBV6-1	-	-	TRBJ2-2	TGTGCCAGCAGTAGCGTACAGGGAGACGGGGAGCTGTTTTTT	CASSSVQGDGELFF
TRBV20-1	-	once	TRBJ1-4	TGCAGTGCTGCGCGAGACGAAAAACTGTTTTTT	CSAARDEKLFF
TRBV7-2	-	few	TRBJ2-7	TGTGCCAGCAGCTCGGACAGAGCATATGGCGGGCAGTACTTC	CASSSDRAYGGQYF
TRBV9	-	-	TRBJ1-1	TGTGCCAGCAGCGTAGGATGGGGGGCCACTGAAGCTTTCTTT	CASSVGWGATEAFF
TRBV18	-	-	TRBJ2-1	TGTGCCAGCTCATATTTCGACGGGCAAGCCTACAATGAGCAGTTCTTC	CASSYFDGQAYNEQFF
TRBV7-9	-	-	TRBJ2-7	TGTGCCAGCAGCTTAGTCCCCCTCTCCTACGAGCAGTACTTC	CASSLVPLSYEQYF
TRBV20-1	-	-	TRBJ1-5	TGCAGTGCCTCAAGACCGCCCCAGCATTTT	CSASRPPQHF
TRBV6-1	TRBD1	-	TRBJ2-7	TGTGCCAGCAGTGAAGAGACAGGGACAACCTACGAGCAGTACTTC	CASSEETGTTYEQYF
TRBV5-6	TRBD2	-	TRBJ2-3	TGTGCCAGCAGCCCTCAGCGGGAGGGCACAGATACGCAGTATTTT	CASSPQREGTDTQYF
TRBV7-9	-	-	TRBJ1-1	TGTGCCAGCAGGGCTCGCGTCGGGCCAGGGAACACTGAAGCTTTCTTT	CASRARVGPGNTEAFF
TRBV19	TRBD1	-	TRBJ2-7	TGTGCCAGTAGTAACCGGGACAGGAGATACGAGCAGTACTTC	CASSNRDRRYEQYF
TRBV6-5	TRBD1	few	TRBJ1-2	TGTGCCAGCAGGACAGGGGGCTATGGCTACACCTTC	CASRTGGYGYTF
TRBV7-9	TRBD1	-	TRBJ2-3	TGTGCCAGCAGGGGGTGGGACAGAGATACGCAGTATTTT	CASRGWDRDTQYF
TRBV9	-	once	TRBJ1-2	TGTGCCAGCAGCGTATTTTTGCGTCCCACCTCAAACTATGGCTACACCTTC	CASSVFLRPTSNYGYTF
TRBV9	-	-	TRBJ2-2	TGTGCCAGCAGCGGCGGGACGTACACCGGGGAGCTGTTTTTT	CASSGGTYTGELFF
TRBV5-6	TRBD1	-	TRBJ1-3	TGTGCCAGCAGCACCATGACGGGACAGACCTCTGGAAACACCATATATTTT	CASSTMTGQTSGNTIYF
TRBV18	TRBD2	-	TRBJ2-1	TGTGCCAGCTCACCTTCGGGGCGGGGGGTCGACAATGAGCAGTTCTTC	CASSPSGRGVDNEQFF
TRBV19	TRBD1	-	TRBJ1-2	TGTGCCAGTAGTCCATGGCAAGACAGGGCCTATGGCTACACCTTC	CASSPWQDRAYGYTF
TRBV7-2	-	-	TRBJ1-6	TGTGCCAGCAGCTTAGACTGGTCCGCGAGAGCCCTCCACTTT	CASSLDWSARALHF
TRBV13	TRBD1	-	TRBJ1-2	TGTGCCAGCAGCTCCTGGACAGGGAACTATGGCTACACCTTC	CASSSWTGNYGYTF
TRBV4-1	-	few	TRBJ2-3	TGCGCCAGCAGCCCTGAGATCGGGGGTGGGCAGTATTTT	CASSPEIGGGQYF
TRBV28	-	-	TRBJ1-4	TGTGCCAGCAGGATCGGGGAGGAAAAACTGTTTTTT	CASRIGEEKLFF
TRBV21-1	-	-	TRBJ2-1	TGTGCCAGCAGCAAAGGGTACAGTTCTTCCTACAATGAGCAGTTCTTC	CASSKGYSSSYNEQFF
TRBV2	-	-	TRBJ1-5	TGTGCCAGCTCAGAGGGGCAGGGCGAGCAGCCCCAGCATTTT	CASSEGQGEQPQHF
TRBV7-9	-	-	TRBJ2-3	TGTGCCAGCAGCGTGGCCACAGATACGCAGTATTTT	CASSVATDTQYF
TRBV20-1	TRBD1	-	TRBJ1-1	TGCAGTGCGCTGACAGGGGATGAAGCTTTCTTT	CSALTGDEAFF
TRBV6-5	-	medium-sized	TRBJ1-6	TGTGCCAGCAGTTACGGACACTCGGACAGTTCACCCCTCCACTTT	CASSYGHSDSSPLHF
TRBV29-1	-	-	TRBJ1-1	TGCAGCGTTGAAGTACAGAGGAACACTGAAGCTTTCTTT	CSVEVQRNTEAFF
TRBV19	TRBD2	-	TRBJ2-3	TGTGCCAGTAGTACCGGACTAGCGCTTAGCACAGATACGCAGTATTTT	CASSTGLALSTDTQYF
TRBV6-1	-	few	TRBJ1-6	TGTGCCAGCGCCCCACCGAGCTCCTATAATTCACCCCTCCACTTT	CASAPPSSYNSPLHF
TRBV2	-	medium-sized	TRBJ1-6	TGTGCCAGCAGTGTTCAGGGGATGGGTTCACCCCTCCACTTT	CASSVQGMGSPLHF
TRBV21-1	-	-	TRBJ2-1	TGTGCCAGCAGCAAAGATGGGGCTTGTGAGCAGTTCTTC	CASSKDGACEQFF
TRBV28	TRBD2	-	TRBJ2-1	TGTGCCAGCAGGGCGGGAGGGTACAATGAGCAGTTCTTC	CASRAGGYNEQFF
TRBV5-1	TRBD2	-	TRBJ2-3	TGCGCCAGCAGCTTGGCCATAGGAGCGGGGGGCGGGGATACGCAGTATTTT	CASSLAIGAGGGDTQYF
TRBV28	-	-	TRBJ2-1	TGTGCCAGCAGTTTAAGCTGGGATGAGCAGTTCTTC	CASSLSWDEQFF
TRBV7-2	-	-	TRBJ2-5	TGTGCCAGCAGCTTAGAACGGTACCAAGAGACCCAGTACTTC	CASSLERYQETQYF
TRBV7-3	-	-	TRBJ1-1	TGTGCCAGCAGCCCCCTTGGGACCACTGAAGCTTTCTTT	CASSPLGTTEAFF
TRBV5-6	-	once	TRBJ1-2	TGTGCCAGCAGGCTAAACAAACCCTTTAACTATGGCTACACCTTC	CASRLNKPFNYGYTF
TRBV4-1	-	-	TRBJ2-7	TGCGCCAGCAGCCAAGATTTAGCGCGGACCCCCTACGAGCAGTACTTC	CASSQDLARTPYEQYF
TRBV11-2	-	-	TRBJ1-1	TGTGCCAGCAGCAACACCGACAGGATGAACACTGAAGCTTTCTTT	CASSNTDRMNTEAFF
TRBV20-1	-	-	TRBJ2-2	TGCAGTGCTAGAGACACCGGGGAGCTGTTTTTT	CSARDTGELFF
TRBV28	-	-	TRBJ2-7	TGTGCCAGCAGTTTACAGCGGGTAAGCTCCTACGAGCAGTACTTC	CASSLQRVSSYEQYF
TRBV5-1	-	-	TRBJ2-7	TGCGCCAGCAGCTTGGGTAGCGGACCGTACGAGCAGTACTTC	CASSLGSGPYEQYF
TRBV5-1	-	once	TRBJ2-1	TGCGCCAGCAGCCCGGAGGCGGCAGGGGGGAATGAGCAGTTCTTC	CASSPEAAGGNEQFF
TRBV9	-	-	TRBJ2-2	TGTGCCAGCAGCGTAGGCTGGGACACCGGGGAGCTGTTTTTT	CASSVGWDTGELFF
TRBV7-2	-	-	TRBJ1-3	TGTGCCAGCAGCTCTAAAGGATCCCAAAACTCTGGAAACACCATATATTTT	CASSSKGSQNSGNTIYF
TRBV7-9	-	-	TRBJ2-7	TGTGCCAGCAGCCGGGGGTTTTCCTACGAGCAGTACTTC	CASSRGFSYEQYF
TRBV5-1	TRBD2	-	TRBJ2-2	TGCGCCAGCAGCCTACTAGCGGGAGGCGCCGGGGAGCTGTTTTTT	CASSLLAGGAGELFF
TRBV7-8	TRBD1	-	TRBJ1-2	TGTGCCAGCAGCCCCCGGGACAGGGGGCATGGCTACACCTTC	CASSPRDRGHGYTF
TRBV30	TRBD2	few	TRBJ2-6	TGTGCCTGGAGGCGTGCGACTAGCGGGAGGTTCTCTGGGGCCAACGTCCTGACTTTC	CAWRRATSGRFSGANVLTF
TRBV7-2	-	once	TRBJ2-1	TGTGCCAGCAGCTTAGGGATAAACAGGGATGTGGATGAGCAGTTCTTC	CASSLGINRDVDEQFF
TRBV19	TRBD1	-	TRBJ2-2	TGTGCCAGTAGATCGGGTGGGACAGGTCTTTACACCGGGGAGCTGTTTTTT	CASRSGGTGLYTGELFF
TRBV11-3	TRBD1	-	TRBJ2-7	TGTGCCAGCAGCTTAGGTGGGACAGGCGGGTACGAGCAGTACTTC	CASSLGGTGGYEQYF
TRBV11-2	-	once	TRBJ2-3	TGTGCCAGCAGCTTAGGAACCACAGATACGCAGTATTTT	CASSLGTTDTQYF
TRBV7-2	TRBD2	-	TRBJ2-7	TGTGCCAGCAGCTTAACGGCGGTGCGCGGGAGCTACGAGCAGTACTTC	CASSLTAVRGSYEQYF
TRBV27	-	-	TRBJ1-2	TGTGCCAGCAGTTCTGCCGACAGTAACTATGGCTACACCTTC	CASSSADSNYGYTF
TRBV7-2	-	-	TRBJ2-1	TGTGCCAGCAGCTTAGATCTGCTAGCCCAGTTCTTC	CASSLDLLAQFF